This TCR beta chain was recovered during a study of T cells in Graves' hyperthyroidism and ophthalmopathy. Study context: Specimen type is peripheral blood, collected at initial diagnosis prior to any treatment. Findings and caveats of the study: Also found in blood were most expanded thyroid clonotypes above 0.001. Ophthalmopathy onset followed model prediction by a median roughly 6 months.

For the diagnoses, clinical symptoms, serum thyroxine and TRAb, thyroid ultrasound and orbital computed tomography were used. This CDR3 is 13 amino acids long. CDR1 and CDR2 (germline): MNHNS, SASEGT. V lost 1 base to trimming and J lost 5 bases, with 6 bases between them. Amplification of TCR beta CDR3 regions was performed using RNA transcripts as template. The HTBI set primed first-round TCR CDR3 RT-PCR. TCRdb recomputed calls from the multiplex PCR reads with MiXCR, one row per CDR3 protein. The table records roughly 650,000 distinct CDR3 sequences, roughly a sixth of them present only once. This clonotype was seen repeatedly, ten times or more. Its antigen is currently unknown.

This chain joins TRBV6-1 and TRBJ2-1, with D perhaps TRBD1 (5 bases). Specimen: blood. The source is a woman aged 40 to 55 with Graves' ophthalmopathy. In DNA, the CDR3 is TGTGCCAGCAGTGAAGGCAGGGACAATGAGCAGTTCTTC. Its protein is CASSEGRDNEQFF.